This T cell receptor beta chain originates from a study of CXCR3-negative and CXCR3-positive naive CD8 T cells. A note on this clonotype: The target antigen is unknown.

The CD45RO-CCR7+CD27+CD95- phenotype denoted naive CD8+ T cells. Whole-study findings and limits: High diversity, comparable across both naive subsets, contrasted with much lower diversity in memory CD8+ cells. Naive subsets showed comparable surface CD5, and TCR interaction strength was also inferred from TRB CDR3 physicochemistry.

UMI-labeled 5' RACE TRB cDNA libraries were prepared from the cells. Reprocessing the 5' RACE reads, TCRdb reports a single entry for every CDR3 protein and omits DNA. This repertoire includes some 130,000 distinct CDR3 sequences. The sequenced material came from naive CXCR3- CD8+ T cells from blood. Regarding subset: CD45RO-CCR7+CD27+CD95- naive CD8+ T cells lacking CXCR3 (TNR3-). This receptor was identified in a human donor in good health. Some clones in this sample may be carry-over from other donors' samples.

CDR3 amino acids: CASSLILWGFNQPQHF. The chain employs TRBV28 and TRBJ1-5; TCRdb names TRBD1, which stays unverified in the absence of DNA. Per the germline V gene, CDR1 is MDHEN and CDR2 is SYDVKM. The CDR3 covers 16 residues.